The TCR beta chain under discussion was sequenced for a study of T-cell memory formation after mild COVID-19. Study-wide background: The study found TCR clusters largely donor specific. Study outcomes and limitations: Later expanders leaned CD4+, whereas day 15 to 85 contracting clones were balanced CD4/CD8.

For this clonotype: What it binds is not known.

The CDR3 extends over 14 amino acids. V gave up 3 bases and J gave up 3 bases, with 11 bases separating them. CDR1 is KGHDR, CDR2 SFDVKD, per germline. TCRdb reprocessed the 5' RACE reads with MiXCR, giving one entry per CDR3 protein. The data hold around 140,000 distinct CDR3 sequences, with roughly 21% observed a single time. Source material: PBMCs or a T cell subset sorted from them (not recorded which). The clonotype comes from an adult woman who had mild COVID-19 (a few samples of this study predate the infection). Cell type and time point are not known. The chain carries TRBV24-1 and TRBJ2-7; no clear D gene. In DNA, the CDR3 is TGTGCCACCAGTGATCGGACCTCTTACTACGAGCAGTACTTC. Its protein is CATSDRTSYYEQYF.